This TCR beta chain was captured in a study of PD-L1 blockade in urothelial cancer. Whole-study context: Blood was tested 3 weeks (second dose) and 6 weeks into treatment. T cells were recovered from blood samples at a median of roughly 150,000.

Described time point: pretreatment peripheral blood. Profiling relied on immunoSEQ multiplex PCR, and the TCRdb table lists in-frame clones only, not all of them. There are some 50,000 clones in the sample; 87% occur only once, and about 15% lies in the top ten. Losses at the gene ends were 5 bases for V and 7 bases for J; bases not matched to a gene: 9. Germline-derived CDR1 and CDR2 are MNHEY and SMNVEV (reference sequence). CDR3 length: 15 amino acids. This sequence originates from a woman aged 55-69 years with urothelial cancer. The sequenced sample was PBMCs, obtained around atezolizumab (anti-PD-L1) treatment. The chain couples TRBV27 to TRBJ2-2; 8 bases align to TRBD2. CDR3 sequence (DNA): TGTGCCAGCAGTCGGCGGCGGGAGGTTGTCGGGGAGCTGTTTTTT. Its protein product is CASSRRREVVGELFF.